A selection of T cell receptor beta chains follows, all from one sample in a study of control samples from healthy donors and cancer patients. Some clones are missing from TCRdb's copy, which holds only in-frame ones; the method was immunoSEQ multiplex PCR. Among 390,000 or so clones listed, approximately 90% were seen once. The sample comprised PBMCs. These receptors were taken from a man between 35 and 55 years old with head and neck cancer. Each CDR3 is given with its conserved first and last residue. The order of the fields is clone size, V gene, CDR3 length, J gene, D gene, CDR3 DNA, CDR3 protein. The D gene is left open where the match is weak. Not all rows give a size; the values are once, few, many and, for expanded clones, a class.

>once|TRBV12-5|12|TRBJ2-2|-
TGTGCTAGTTCCGGGAACACCGGGGAGCTGTTTTTT
CASSGNTGELFF
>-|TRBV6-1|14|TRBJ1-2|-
TGTGCCAGCAGTGAAGTACGGATAAACTATGGCTACACCTTC
CASSEVRINYGYTF
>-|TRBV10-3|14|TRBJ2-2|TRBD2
TGTGCCTCCACCGGGACTAGCGGGACCGGGGAGCTGTTTTTT
CASTGTSGTGELFF
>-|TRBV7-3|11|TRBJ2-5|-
TGTGCCAGCAGCTCCGGAGAGACCCAGTACTTC
CASSSGETQYF
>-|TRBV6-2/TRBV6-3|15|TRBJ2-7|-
TGTGCCAGCAGTTACGGGGTCAGGGCCCCCTACGAGCAGTACTTC
CASSYGVRAPYEQYF
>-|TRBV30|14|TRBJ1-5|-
TGTGCCTGGAGTGTGGGCGGGTCCAATCAGCCCCAGCATTTT
CAWSVGGSNQPQHF
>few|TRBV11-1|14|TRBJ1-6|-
TGTGCCAGCAGCTTTGGTACGCGGGATTCACCCCTCCACTTT
CASSFGTRDSPLHF
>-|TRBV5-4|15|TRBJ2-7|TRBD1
TGTGCCAGCAGCCCATACGTGGGACAGGGCTACGAGCAGTACTTC
CASSPYVGQGYEQYF
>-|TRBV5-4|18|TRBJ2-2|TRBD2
TGTGCCAGCAGCCCCGGGGGAAGCGGGGGGGCAGGCACCGGGGAGCTGTTTTTT
CASSPGGSGGAGTGELFF
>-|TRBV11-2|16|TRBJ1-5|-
TGTGCCAGCAGCCTTACGGCCCAGGCTAGCAATCAGCCCCAGCATTTT
CASSLTAQASNQPQHF
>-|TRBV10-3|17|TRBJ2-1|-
TGTGCCATCAGTCCCACCAGGGGGGAAGGATCCTACAATGAGCAGTTCTTC
CAISPTRGEGSYNEQFF
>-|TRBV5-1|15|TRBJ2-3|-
TGCGCCAGCAGCTTGGAGGAGGGAACCACAGATACGCAGTATTTT
CASSLEEGTTDTQYF
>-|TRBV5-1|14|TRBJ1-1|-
TGCGCCAGCAGCTTATGGGGGAGTGGGACTGAAGCTTTCTTT
CASSLWGSGTEAFF
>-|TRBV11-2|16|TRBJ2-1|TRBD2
TGTGCCAGCAGCTTAGGGCGGGAGTCTATGGGAGGTGAGCAGTTCTTC
CASSLGRESMGGEQFF
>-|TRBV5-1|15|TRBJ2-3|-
TGCGCCAGCAGTTACGGAAGGACCCGCACAGATACGCAGTATTTT
CASSYGRTRTDTQYF
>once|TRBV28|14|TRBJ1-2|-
TGTGCCAGCGGGAAATGGCAGGGGCCCTATGGCTACACCTTC
CASGKWQGPYGYTF
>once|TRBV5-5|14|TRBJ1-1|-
TGTGCCAGCAGCCCTCTCGCAGCCAATGCCATGGCTTTCTTT
CASSPLAANAMAFF
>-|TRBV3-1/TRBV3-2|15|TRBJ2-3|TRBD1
TGTGCCAGCAGCCCCAGACAGGGGAGGTCAGATACGCAGTATTTT
CASSPRQGRSDTQYF
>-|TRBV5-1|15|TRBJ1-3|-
TGCGCCAGCAGCTTGGCGGTTGGCGGAGGAAACACCATATATTTT
CASSLAVGGGNTIYF
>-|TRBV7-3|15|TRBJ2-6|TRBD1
TGTGCCAGCAGCCTACAGGGGGATGGGGCCAACGTCCTGACTTTC
CASSLQGDGANVLTF
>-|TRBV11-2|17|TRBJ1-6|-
TGTGCCAGCAGCTTAGGGGCGCCGAGCTCCTATAATTCACCCCTCCACTTT
CASSLGAPSSYNSPLHF
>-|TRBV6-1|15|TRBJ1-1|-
TGTGCCAGCAGTGAAGGAAGCGCCGGGAGGGCTGAAGCTTTCTTT
CASSEGSAGRAEAFF
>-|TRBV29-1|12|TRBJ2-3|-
TGCAGCGTTGAGGCCAGCACAGATACGCAGTATTTT
CSVEASTDTQYF
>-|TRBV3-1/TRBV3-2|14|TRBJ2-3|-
TGTGCCAGCAGCCTGACCCGGGACGCAGATACGCAGTATTTT
CASSLTRDADTQYF
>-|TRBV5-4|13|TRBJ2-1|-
TGTGCCAGCTCCCCTTACGCAGACAATGAGCAGTTCTTC
CASSPYADNEQFF
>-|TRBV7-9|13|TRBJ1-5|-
TGTGCCAGCAGCTTAAGTCCTAATCAGCCCCAGCATTTT
CASSLSPNQPQHF
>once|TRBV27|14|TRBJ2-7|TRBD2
TGTGCCAGCAGTCCCTGGGGGGGTACCTACGAGCAGTACTTC
CASSPWGGTYEQYF
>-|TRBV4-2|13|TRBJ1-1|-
TGTGCCAGCAGCCAAGAACCGGCGCACGAAGCTTTCTTT
CASSQEPAHEAFF
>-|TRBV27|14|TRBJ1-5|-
TGTGCCAGCAGTTCTTCATTCGGGGGTCAGCCCCAGCATTTT
CASSSSFGGQPQHF
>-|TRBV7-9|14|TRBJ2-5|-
TGTGCCAGCAGCCCGAGGTCTAACCAAGAGACCCAGTACTTC
CASSPRSNQETQYF
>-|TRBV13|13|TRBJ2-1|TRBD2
TGTGCCAGCAGCGACCTACTAGCGAATGAGCAGTTCTTC
CASSDLLANEQFF
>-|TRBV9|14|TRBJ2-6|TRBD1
TGTGCCAGCAGCGCACAGGGGGGGGCCAACGTCCTGACTTTC
CASSAQGGANVLTF
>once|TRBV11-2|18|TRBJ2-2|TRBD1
TGTGCCAGCAGCTTATGGGGACAGGGTCGTCGGAACACCGGGGAGCTGTTTTTT
CASSLWGQGRRNTGELFF
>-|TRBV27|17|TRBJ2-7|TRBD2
TGTGCCAGCAGTTTATCTAGGCTAGCGGGGAGCTCCTACGAGCAGTACTTC
CASSLSRLAGSSYEQYF
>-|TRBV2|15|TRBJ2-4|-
TGTGCCAGCAGCCGCAGGACGGACGAGACGAACATTCAGTACTTC
CASSRRTDETNIQYF
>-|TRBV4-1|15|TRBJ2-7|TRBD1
TGCGCCAGCAGCCGCGTGGGGACAGGGGTGTACGAGCAGTACTTC
CASSRVGTGVYEQYF
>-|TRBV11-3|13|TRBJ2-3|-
TGTGCCAGCAGCTTAGGGATGGCGGATACGCAGTATTTT
CASSLGMADTQYF
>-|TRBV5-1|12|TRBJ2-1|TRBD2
TGCGCCAGCAGCTTGTCTAGGGAGGGTCAGTTCTTC
CASSLSREGQFF
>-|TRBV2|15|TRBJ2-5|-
TGTGCCAGCAGTGAAGAGGCGGGCGTCCAAGAGACCCAGTACTTC
CASSEEAGVQETQYF